This passage covers 31 T cell receptor beta chains from one sample sequenced in a study of OX40 agonist ivuxolimab in advanced cancers. Receptor libraries were prepared by the immunoSEQ multiplex PCR assay. TCRdb carries this immuneACCESS record with in-frame sequences only. Its versions omit some clonotypes, under half of them owing to an unresolved V gene in the studies checked, with the rest unexplained. The table for this sample lists about 81,000 clones; around 90% of them were counted only once. The ten largest clonotypes hold approximately 0.45% of the sample. The starting material was CD4+ or CD8+ T cells sorted from blood, obtained in a trial of the OX40 agonist ivuxolimab. The source is an adult with an advanced solid tumor such as melanoma, head and neck, liver or kidney cancer.

This clone was recorded only once. J is TRBJ2-3 and V is TRBV10-3, with 7 nucleotides matching TRBD2. CDR3 length: 16 residues. V trimming: 0 bases; J trimming: 4 bases; junction bases outside the gene matches: 7. CDR1 is ENHRY, CDR2 SYGVKD, per germline. This CDR3 reads CAISESDSGGADTQYF. In nucleotides, the CDR3 is TGTGCCATCAGTGAGTCAGATAGTGGGGGGGCAGATACGCAGTATTTT.

This rearrangement joins TRBV5-5 to TRBJ2-7; D uncertain. Trimming removed 5 bases at V and 9 bases at J, with 24 bases between. CDR3 length equals 15 residues. Germline loops: CDR1 SGHKS, CDR2 YYEKEE (reference sequence). This chain's CDR3 is CASSYPPDGTSSQYF. As DNA, the CDR3 is TGTGCCAGCAGTTACCCACCGGACGGCACCTCCTCGCAGTACTTC.

The V and J genes are TRBV5-5 and TRBJ1-1; D unclear. Germline V lookup: CDR1 SGHKS, CDR2 YYEKEE (reference sequence). There are 14 residues in the CDR3. Trimming removed 4 bases from V and 1 base from J, with 11 bases in between. The CDR3 sequence: CASSPGIQNTEAFF. The CDR3 DNA reads as TGTGCCAGCAGCCCCGGCATCCAGAACACTGAAGCTTTCTTT.

The chain employs TRBV18 and TRBJ2-3, with 14 bases fitting TRBD2. The CDR3 runs to 15 residues. After removal of 3 bases from V and 6 bases from J, the junction contained 2 bases not matched to a gene. CDR1 and CDR2 (germline): KGHSH, LQKENI. The CDR3 loop reads CASSPTSGGEDTQYF. As DNA, the CDR3 is TGTGCCAGCTCACCGACTAGCGGGGGGGAGGATACGCAGTATTTT.

V usage is TRBV5-1 and J usage is TRBJ2-3, with 7 bases identical to TRBD1. CDR3 length: 14 amino acids. Trimming removed 3 bases from V and 1 base from J; junction bases left unmatched: 2. The germline V gene has CDR1 SGHRS and CDR2 YFSETQ. The DNA of the CDR3 is TGCGCCAGCAGCTCACAGGGGCGCACAGATACGCAGTATTTT. Translation gives CASSSQGRTDTQYF.

This clone has just one count. The V call is TRBV28, the J call TRBJ2-7; D not resolved. Germline values: CDR1 MDHEN, CDR2 SYDVKM. V lost 1 base and J lost 3, with 13 bases in between. The CDR3 runs 15 residues. CDR3 in amino acids: CASSLSVQIGYEQYF. The CDR3 bases are TGTGCCAGCAGTTTATCGGTCCAAATCGGCTACGAGCAGTACTTC.

This chain joins TRBV5-1 and TRBJ1-1, with D maybe TRBD1 (5 bases). Germline loops: CDR1 SGHRS, CDR2 YFSETQ. Trimming cost V 1 base and J 5 bases, with 12 bases left between them. The CDR3 spans 14 residues. CDR3 coding DNA: TGCGCCAGCAGCTTGTACAGGCCAGGGACTGAAGCTTTCTTT. This encodes CASSLYRPGTEAFF.

V usage is TRBV12-5 and J usage is TRBJ2-2; 7 bases are shared with TRBD1. CDR1 and CDR2 from the germline V gene are LGHNT and FRNRAP. This CDR3 spans 15 amino acids. Trimming removed 4 bases from V and 6 bases from J; junction bases left unmatched: 8. The CDR3 DNA reads as TGTGCTAGTGGTTCTACAATGCAGGGGGCCGGGGAGCTGTTTTTT. Its protein product is CASGSTMQGAGELFF.

This sequence joins TRBV7-3 and TRBJ2-5, with D uncertain. This CDR3 has 13 residues. Germline V lookup: CDR1 SGHTA, CDR2 FQGTGA. The V end was cut by 5 bases, the J end by 1 base, with 8 bases between. CDR3 sequence (DNA): TGTGCCAGCAGCCAGGACCCCCAAGAGACCCAGTACTTC. It codes for CASSQDPQETQYF.

This clone has just a few counts. This chain joins TRBV28 and TRBJ2-2; the D gene is possibly TRBD1 (6 bases). Trimming cost V 6 bases and J 0 bases, with 8 bases left between them. This CDR3 has 14 residues. The germline CDR1 and CDR2 sequences are MDHEN and SYDVKM. The CDR3 DNA reads TGTGCCAGCAGGGGACATTCGAACACCGGGGAGCTGTTTTTT. Its translation is CASRGHSNTGELFF.

A note on this clone: A junction boundary mismatches the germline segment, possibly from a read error. The CDR3 DNA follows: TGTGCCACCAGTGCGGCTAGCGTGGGCGGGGAGCTGTTTTTT. This sequence encodes CATSAASVGGELFF. The chain combines TRBV2 with TRBJ2-2; D is perhaps TRBD2 (6 bases). From germline, CDR1 is SNHLY and CDR2 FYNNEI. The CDR3 spans 14 residues.

This chain links TRBV27 with TRBJ1-2; D remains unclear. With 2 bases removed from V and 6 bases from J, the gap between germline ends came to 22 bases. The CDR3 covers 17 residues. Germline loops: CDR1 MNHEY, CDR2 SMNVEV (reference sequence). In DNA form, the CDR3 reads TGTGCCAGCAGTTTAGGAGGCTCTTCTACCTTACTCCATGGCTACACCTTC. Residues: CASSLGGSSTLLHGYTF.

This clone was observed a handful of times. The chain links TRBV28 to TRBJ1-2; D ambiguous. The V end was cut by 7 bases, the J end by 4 bases, with 16 bases between. The V gene's germline CDR1 is MDHEN and CDR2 SYDVKM. This CDR3 region has 14 residues. The CDR3 sequence is CASTPRTLLYGYTF. CDR3 bases: TGTGCCAGCACCCCCAGAACCTTACTCTATGGCTACACCTTC.

The V gene is TRBV15, the J gene TRBJ2-1; possible D gene TRBD1, 6 bases. The germline V and J ends were trimmed by 7 bases and 5 bases, with 15 bases remaining between them. Germline-derived CDR1 and CDR2 are LNHNV and YYDKDF (reference sequence). This CDR3 is 14 amino acids long. The CDR3, as DNA: TGTGCCACCAACCAGCCGGGACATAACAATGAGCAGTTCTTC. This translates into CATNQPGHNNEQFF.

In regard to this clone: A read error is likely, as this CDR3 ends without the conserved phenylalanine or tryptophan. V usage is TRBV10-2 and J usage is TRBJ1-6; the D gene is possibly TRBD1 (6 bases). Germline-derived CDR1 and CDR2 are WSHSY and SAAADI. CDR3 length equals 13 residues. The V end was cut by 9 bases, the J end by 6 bases, with 12 bases between. DNA of the CDR3: TGCGCCAGTACAGGGCTGGGTAATTCACCCCTCCACCTT. Protein product: CASTGLGNSPLHL.

This chain links TRBV12-5 with TRBJ2-7; D ambiguous. Germline V gene lookup returns CDR1 LGHNT and CDR2 FRNRAP. Trimming took off 5 bases at V and 5 bases at J, with 7 bases between the two ends. The length of the CDR3 is 11 residues. This CDR3 is CASGLSNEQYF. DNA of the CDR3: TGTGCTAGTGGTCTCAGTAACGAGCAGTACTTC.

This rearrangement joins TRBV4-1 to TRBJ1-1; TRBD1 agrees at 12 bases. With 3 bases clipped from V and 9 bases from J, the junction kept 11 bases outside the gene matches. In germline, CDR1 is MGHRA, CDR2 YSYEKL. CDR3 length: 16 residues. CDR3 nucleotide sequence: TGCGCCAGCAGCCACCAGTTCCGGGACAGGGGGCCCCAAGCTTTCTTT. This encodes CASSHQFRDRGPQAFF.

The rearrangement uses TRBV19 and TRBJ2-7; tentatively, D is TRBD1 (6 bases). The CDR3 totals 13 residues. Germline V gene sequence: CDR1 LNHDA, CDR2 SQIVND (reference sequence). V lost 3 bases and J 9 bases, leaving 15 bases between the germline ends. This CDR3 reads CASSISRGDSQYF. DNA for the CDR3: TGTGCCAGTAGTATTTCCAGGGGAGACTCGCAGTACTTC.

This chain connects TRBV6-5 to TRBJ2-7; no reliable D call. Trimming pared 1 base from V and 0 bases from J, leaving 7 bases between. The CDR3 has 14 residues. The germline CDR1 and CDR2 sequences are MNHEY and SVGAGI. Here the CDR3 reads CASSYLQNSYEQYF. The CDR3 coding sequence is TGTGCCAGCAGTTACTTACAGAACTCCTACGAGCAGTACTTC.

This chain links TRBV10-3 with TRBJ1-5; the D is unclear. There are 13 residues in the CDR3. Trimming removed 4 bases from V and 5 bases from J, with 9 bases in between. The germline CDR1 and CDR2 sequences are ENHRY and SYGVKD. The CDR3 region is CAISGQFDQPQHF. DNA for the CDR3: TGTGCCATCAGTGGGCAGTTCGATCAGCCCCAGCATTTT.

The chain combines TRBV6-1 with TRBJ2-7; 7 nucleotides align to TRBD1. Germline V gene data show CDR1 as MNHNS and CDR2 as SASEGT. V gave up 8 bases and J gave up 6 bases; unmatched junction bases: 7. This CDR3 spans 12 amino acids. CDR3 DNA: TGTGCCAGCGACAGGGATCGGGGCGAGCAGTACTTC. This encodes CASDRDRGEQYF.

In this sample, this clone turned up once. This chain uses TRBV11-2 with TRBJ1-1; D is undetermined. Deletions cut 1 base from V and 0 bases from J, with 9 bases between. Germline V CDR1 and CDR2: SGHAT, FQNNGV. The CDR3 runs 15 residues. The CDR3 nucleotides read TGTGCCAGCAGCTTAGTTAGGATTATGAACACTGAAGCTTTCTTT. The encoded protein is CASSLVRIMNTEAFF.

Only a few counts were recorded for this clone. The gene calls are TRBV13 and TRBJ2-7; D is perhaps TRBD2 (5 bases). Trimming removed 5 bases at V and 0 bases at J, with 11 bases between. Germline V gene lookup returns CDR1 PRHDT and CDR2 FYEKMQ (reference sequence). The CDR3 extends over 14 amino acids. The CDR3 here is CASSLPDSSYEQYF. CDR3 DNA: TGTGCCAGCAGCCTCCCGGACTCCTCCTACGAGCAGTACTTC. The variable domain in full, completed from reference TRBV13 and TRBJ2-7, reads AAGVIQSPRHLIKEKRETATLKCYPIPRHDTVYWYQQGPGQDPQFLISFYEKMQSDKGSIPDRFSAQQFSDYHSELNMSSLELGDSALYFCASSLPDSSYEQYFGPGTRLTVT.

The chain carries TRBV11-2 and TRBJ2-7; D is perhaps TRBD2 (7 bases). The V end lost 4 bases, the J end lost 4 bases, and 17 bases lay between the germline ends. The V gene's germline CDR1 is SGHAT and CDR2 FQNNGV. The CDR3 extends over 15 amino acids. CDR3 coding DNA: TGTGCCAGCAGCTCGCTATTGGGGGGGCATTACGAGCAGTACTTC. Translated, it gives CASSSLLGGHYEQYF.

The chain is built from TRBV6-1 and TRBJ1-4, with a possible D match to TRBD1 (6 bases). V lost 6 bases and J 7 bases, leaving 12 bases between the germline ends. The CDR3 is made up of 13 amino acids. Germline loops: CDR1 MNHNS, CDR2 SASEGT. This CDR3 reads CASSPDRSEKLFF. The DNA of the CDR3 is TGTGCCAGCAGCCCGGACAGAAGTGAAAAACTGTTTTTT.

This clone appeared once. The CDR3 reads CASSLGGFYEQYF. The DNA of the CDR3 is TGTGCCAGCAGCTTAGGAGGGTTCTACGAGCAGTACTTC. This rearrangement joins TRBV7-6 to TRBJ2-7; TRBD2 is a possible D gene (5 bases). CDR1 is SGHVS and CDR2 is FNYEAQ in the germline V gene. The V end lost 1 base, the J end lost 3 bases, and 7 bases lay between the germline ends. CDR3 size: 13 residues.

This chain joins TRBV6-1 and TRBJ2-7; D might be TRBD2 (5 bases). Germline CDR1 reads MNHNS; CDR2 reads SASEGT. The CDR3 has 14 residues. Trimming shortened V by 3 bases and J by 6 bases, and 15 bases separated the two germline ends. The DNA of the CDR3 is TGTGCCAGCAGTGAGGGCAGAGGGTACGGCGAGCAGTACTTC. It specifies CASSEGRGYGEQYF.

This chain connects TRBV4-2 to TRBJ2-2; 7 bases align to TRBD2. J was trimmed by 3 bases and V by 6 bases; bases with no gene match: 7. Germline CDR1 is LGHNA and CDR2 is YNFKEQ. The CDR3 length is 15 residues. This CDR3 reads CASSPERGDTGELFF. The CDR3 coding sequence is TGTGCCAGCAGTCCCGAACGGGGGGACACCGGGGAGCTGTTTTTT.

J is TRBJ2-1 and V is TRBV15, with D possibly matching TRBD2 (5 bases). V lost 1 base, J lost 5 bases, and 15 bases lay in between. The CDR3 covers 16 residues. Germline V gene data show CDR1 as LNHNV and CDR2 as YYDKDF (reference sequence). The CDR3 region is CATSRARTFPDNEQFF. The CDR3 DNA sequence: TGTGCCACCAGCAGAGCCAGGACTTTCCCCGACAATGAGCAGTTCTTC.

The chain recombines TRBV5-1 with TRBJ2-5; 10 bases fit TRBD1. Germline V CDR1 and CDR2: SGHRS, YFSETQ. This CDR3 comprises 15 residues. V was clipped by 4 bases and J by 3 bases; unmatched bases: 6. As DNA, the CDR3 is TGCGCCAGCAGCCACAAGACAGGGGGCGAAGAGACCCAGTACTTC. Translated, it gives CASSHKTGGEETQYF.

V and J are TRBV9 and TRBJ2-1; D is uncertain. Trimming took off 4 bases at V and 2 bases at J, with 13 bases between the two ends. The CDR3 is 15 residues long. Germline loops: CDR1 SGDLS, CDR2 YYNGEE. CDR3 coding DNA: TGTGCCAGCAGCCTAGATAGTGGGCCCTACAATGAGCAGTTCTTC. This sequence encodes CASSLDSGPYNEQFF.